A selection of T cell receptor beta chains follows, all from one sample in a study of blood T cell repertoires in COVID-19. Libraries were prepared by immunoSEQ multiplex PCR; TCRdb keeps only in-frame clonotypes and omits some of them. The data show 77,000 or so clones, about 90% seen once. The sequenced sample was peripheral blood. All receptors come from a man aged 50 to 59 with active COVID-19. Both conserved end residues are part of each CDR3. A D gene is named only where the DNA matches it firmly. Clone size is stated in some rows and not others, as once, few, many or a class when expanded.

clone size: NA
J gene: TRBJ2-7
D gene: NA
V gene: TRBV3-1/TRBV3-2
CDR3 protein: CASSQRLRTYEQYF
CDR3 DNA: TGTGCCAGCAGCCAAAGACTGAGAACCTACGAGCAGTACTTC

clone size: NA
J gene: TRBJ2-1
D gene: TRBD2
V gene: TRBV5-4
CDR3 protein: CASSPWDYLNEQFF
CDR3 DNA: TGTGCCAGCAGCCCATGGGACTATCTGAATGAGCAGTTCTTC

clone size: NA
J gene: TRBJ1-6
D gene: TRBD1
V gene: TRBV27
CDR3 protein: CASKKQGGDSPLHF
CDR3 DNA: TGTGCCAGCAAAAAACAGGGGGGTGATTCACCCCTCCACTTT

clone size: NA
J gene: TRBJ1-5
D gene: NA
V gene: TRBV11-2
CDR3 protein: CASSLGPGPQQPQHF
CDR3 DNA: TGTGCCAGCAGCTTAGGTCCAGGGCCTCAGCAGCCCCAGCATTTT

clone size: NA
J gene: TRBJ2-1
D gene: NA
V gene: TRBV4-2
CDR3 protein: CASSQPSSDNEQFF
CDR3 DNA: TGTGCCAGCAGCCAACCCTCGAGCGACAATGAGCAGTTCTTC

clone size: once
J gene: TRBJ2-5
D gene: TRBD1
V gene: TRBV28
CDR3 protein: CASRGPGQGKETQYF
CDR3 DNA: TGTGCCAGCAGGGGGCCGGGACAGGGAAAAGAGACCCAGTACTTC

clone size: NA
J gene: TRBJ2-5
D gene: NA
V gene: TRBV2
CDR3 protein: CASSELELETQYF
CDR3 DNA: TGTGCCAGCAGTGAATTGGAGTTAGAGACCCAGTACTTC

clone size: NA
J gene: TRBJ2-1
D gene: NA
V gene: TRBV12-3/TRBV12-4
CDR3 protein: CASSFRLHNEQFF
CDR3 DNA: TGTGCCAGCAGTTTTCGACTTCACAATGAGCAGTTCTTC

clone size: NA
J gene: TRBJ1-5
D gene: TRBD1
V gene: TRBV19
CDR3 protein: CASSIIGQGQGQPQHF
CDR3 DNA: TGTGCCAGTAGTATAATAGGACAGGGGCAGGGGCAGCCCCAGCATTTT

clone size: NA
J gene: TRBJ2-1
D gene: NA
V gene: TRBV5-5
CDR3 protein: CASSLGTPYNEQFF
CDR3 DNA: TGTGCCAGCAGCTTAGGGACACCTTACAATGAGCAGTTCTTC

clone size: NA
J gene: TRBJ2-5
D gene: TRBD1
V gene: TRBV7-3
CDR3 protein: CASRGDREETQYF
CDR3 DNA: TGTGCCAGCAGGGGGGACAGAGAAGAGACCCAGTACTTC

clone size: NA
J gene: TRBJ2-6
D gene: NA
V gene: TRBV6-4
CDR3 protein: CASSDSSWQGPSSGANVLTF
CDR3 DNA: TGTGCCAGCAGTGACTCGAGTTGGCAGGGCCCTAGCTCTGGGGCCAACGTCCTGACTTTC

clone size: NA
J gene: TRBJ1-1
D gene: TRBD1
V gene: TRBV5-4
CDR3 protein: CASSLGQGARNTEAFF
CDR3 DNA: TGTGCCAGCAGCTTGGGACAGGGGGCGAGGAACACTGAAGCTTTCTTT

clone size: NA
J gene: TRBJ2-1
D gene: NA
V gene: TRBV9
CDR3 protein: CASSVGLGSSYNEQFF
CDR3 DNA: TGTGCCAGCAGCGTAGGTTTGGGGAGCTCCTACAATGAGCAGTTCTTC

clone size: NA
J gene: TRBJ2-7
D gene: NA
V gene: TRBV2
CDR3 protein: CASSSGGARAHEQYF
CDR3 DNA: TGTGCCAGCAGCTCCGGGGGAGCCAGGGCCCACGAGCAGTACTTC

clone size: NA
J gene: TRBJ2-3
D gene: TRBD2
V gene: TRBV9
CDR3 protein: CASSVGGGPNTDTQYF
CDR3 DNA: TGTGCCAGCAGCGTAGGCGGGGGACCGAACACAGATACGCAGTATTTT

clone size: NA
J gene: TRBJ2-3
D gene: NA
V gene: TRBV10-3
CDR3 protein: CAISEGMWGDGSTDTQYF
CDR3 DNA: TGTGCCATCAGTGAAGGGATGTGGGGCGACGGAAGCACAGATACGCAGTATTTT

clone size: NA
J gene: TRBJ1-5
D gene: NA
V gene: TRBV5-6
CDR3 protein: CASSLGGSSNQPQHF
CDR3 DNA: TGTGCCAGCAGCTTGGGCGGGAGTAGCAATCAGCCCCAGCATTTT

clone size: NA
J gene: TRBJ2-3
D gene: TRBD1
V gene: TRBV7-3
CDR3 protein: CASSGPGTGKFTDTQYF
CDR3 DNA: TGTGCCAGCAGCGGGCCCGGGACAGGGAAATTCACAGATACGCAGTATTTT

clone size: NA
J gene: TRBJ2-5
D gene: NA
V gene: TRBV19
CDR3 protein: CASSMQGGGETQYF
CDR3 DNA: TGTGCCAGTAGTATGCAGGGTGGTGGGGAGACCCAGTACTTC

clone size: NA
J gene: TRBJ1-5
D gene: TRBD1
V gene: TRBV10-3
CDR3 protein: CATTRGTGGVSNQPQHF
CDR3 DNA: TGTGCCACCACGCGAGGAACAGGGGGGGTGAGCAATCAGCCCCAGCATTTT

clone size: once
J gene: TRBJ2-7
D gene: TRBD2
V gene: TRBV6-5
CDR3 protein: CASKGEAGTKAF
CDR3 DNA: TGTGCCAGCAAAGGTGAAGCGGGGACTAAAGCTTTC

clone size: NA
J gene: TRBJ2-1
D gene: TRBD2
V gene: TRBV5-4
CDR3 protein: CASRQGLAGDINEQFF
CDR3 DNA: TGTGCCAGCAGACAGGGACTAGCGGGAGATATTAATGAGCAGTTCTTC

clone size: NA
J gene: TRBJ2-2
D gene: NA
V gene: TRBV5-1
CDR3 protein: CASSLGTKTGELFF
CDR3 DNA: TGCGCCAGCAGCTTAGGGACAAAAACCGGGGAGCTGTTTTTT

clone size: NA
J gene: TRBJ2-7
D gene: NA
V gene: TRBV11-2
CDR3 protein: CASSLTSDETKYEQYF
CDR3 DNA: TGTGCCAGCAGCTTAACTTCGGACGAGACTAAATACGAGCAGTACTTC

clone size: NA
J gene: TRBJ1-5
D gene: NA
V gene: TRBV19
CDR3 protein: CASSPLEVRQPQHF
CDR3 DNA: TGTGCCAGTAGTCCCCTCGAGGTACGACAGCCCCAGCATTTT

clone size: NA
J gene: TRBJ1-2
D gene: TRBD1
V gene: TRBV29-1
CDR3 protein: CSVLPGTAYGYTF
CDR3 DNA: TGCAGCGTACTACCCGGGACAGCCTATGGCTACACCTTC

clone size: NA
J gene: TRBJ2-3
D gene: TRBD2
V gene: TRBV5-1
CDR3 protein: CASRTSGAYGDTQYF
CDR3 DNA: TGCGCCAGCAGGACTAGCGGGGCCTATGGAGATACGCAGTATTTT

clone size: NA
J gene: TRBJ2-5
D gene: TRBD2
V gene: TRBV19
CDR3 protein: CASSQGLAETQYF
CDR3 DNA: TGTGCCAGTAGTCAGGGACTAGCAGAGACCCAGTACTTC

clone size: once
J gene: TRBJ1-2
D gene: NA
V gene: TRBV9
CDR3 protein: CASSAGTRKTYGYTF
CDR3 DNA: TGTGCCAGCAGCGCCGGGACACGGAAGACCTATGGCTACACCTTC

clone size: NA
J gene: TRBJ2-5
D gene: TRBD1
V gene: TRBV3-1/TRBV3-2
CDR3 protein: CASAGGRGETQYF
CDR3 DNA: TGTGCCAGCGCAGGGGGCCGGGGGGAGACCCAGTACTTC

clone size: NA
J gene: TRBJ1-2
D gene: TRBD1
V gene: TRBV7-3
CDR3 protein: CASSLAGQGEGYTF
CDR3 DNA: TGTGCCAGCAGCTTAGCAGGACAGGGGGAGGGCTACACCTTC

clone size: NA
J gene: TRBJ1-1
D gene: TRBD1
V gene: TRBV6-5
CDR3 protein: CASSLNRGLTEAFF
CDR3 DNA: TGTGCCAGCAGTTTAAACAGGGGGCTCACTGAAGCTTTCTTT

clone size: NA
J gene: TRBJ1-2
D gene: NA
V gene: TRBV19
CDR3 protein: CASTQGPGGAYGYTF
CDR3 DNA: TGTGCCAGTACCCAAGGTCCGGGGGGCGCCTATGGCTACACCTTC

clone size: NA
J gene: TRBJ2-5
D gene: TRBD2
V gene: TRBV7-9
CDR3 protein: CASTTGVAGETQYF
CDR3 DNA: TGTGCCAGCACCACCGGGGTAGCGGGTGAGACCCAGTACTTC

clone size: few
J gene: TRBJ2-1
D gene: TRBD2
V gene: TRBV30
CDR3 protein: CAWSGLAGDSYNEQFF
CDR3 DNA: TGTGCCTGGAGCGGACTAGCGGGGGACTCCTACAATGAGCAGTTCTTC

clone size: NA
J gene: TRBJ2-5
D gene: NA
V gene: TRBV21-1
CDR3 protein: CASNRDRERTQYF
CDR3 DNA: TGTGCCAGCAACCGGGATCGAGAGCGGACCCAGTACTTC

clone size: once
J gene: TRBJ1-1
D gene: NA
V gene: TRBV30
CDR3 protein: CAWEGAGRGTEAFF
CDR3 DNA: TGTGCCTGGGAGGGAGCAGGGAGGGGCACTGAAGCTTTCTTT

clone size: NA
J gene: TRBJ2-7
D gene: NA
V gene: TRBV28
CDR3 protein: CASGYNFYEQYF
CDR3 DNA: TGTGCCAGCGGTTATAATTTCTACGAGCAGTACTTC

clone size: NA
J gene: TRBJ1-4
D gene: TRBD1
V gene: TRBV27
CDR3 protein: CASRDRGSTNEKLFF
CDR3 DNA: TGTGCCAGCAGAGACAGGGGCTCAACTAATGAAAAACTGTTTTTT

clone size: NA
J gene: TRBJ2-7
D gene: TRBD1
V gene: TRBV7-3
CDR3 protein: CASSTHRGTSYEQYF
CDR3 DNA: TGTGCCAGCAGCACACACAGGGGTACATCCTACGAGCAGTACTTC

clone size: few
J gene: TRBJ1-2
D gene: NA
V gene: TRBV7-9
CDR3 protein: CASSQGGGAANYGYTF
CDR3 DNA: TGTGCCAGCAGCCAAGGAGGAGGGGCAGCTAACTATGGCTACACCTTC

clone size: once
J gene: TRBJ2-2
D gene: TRBD1
V gene: TRBV4-1
CDR3 protein: CASSQEGTGSNTGELFF
CDR3 DNA: TGCGCCAGCAGCCAAGAGGGGACAGGGTCGAACACCGGGGAGCTGTTTTTT

clone size: NA
J gene: TRBJ1-5
D gene: NA
V gene: TRBV30
CDR3 protein: CAWSPRGNRQPQHF
CDR3 DNA: TGTGCCTGGAGTCCCCGGGGGAATCGTCAGCCCCAGCATTTT

clone size: NA
J gene: TRBJ1-1
D gene: TRBD1
V gene: TRBV5-1
CDR3 protein: CASSPGQGVAFF
CDR3 DNA: TGCGCCAGCAGCCCGGGACAGGGGGTAGCTTTCTTT

clone size: once
J gene: TRBJ2-7
D gene: TRBD1
V gene: TRBV7-9
CDR3 protein: CASSTGQGAREQYF
CDR3 DNA: TGTGCCAGCAGCACCGGACAGGGGGCTCGGGAGCAGTACTTC

clone size: NA
J gene: TRBJ2-6
D gene: TRBD2
V gene: TRBV23-1
CDR3 protein: CASSQSRSSGCGANVLTF
CDR3 DNA: TGCGCCAGCAGTCAATCGAGGTCTAGCGGCTGTGGGGCCAACGTCCTGACTTTC

clone size: NA
J gene: TRBJ1-4
D gene: NA
V gene: TRBV14
CDR3 protein: CASSQVIAGHGEKLFF
CDR3 DNA: TGTGCCAGCAGCCAAGTAATCGCAGGGCATGGCGAAAAACTGTTTTTT

clone size: once
J gene: TRBJ2-5
D gene: TRBD2
V gene: TRBV28
CDR3 protein: CASRGRKTGLVRGTQYF
CDR3 DNA: TGTGCCAGCAGGGGACGAAAAACCGGACTAGTTCGAGGGACCCAGTACTTC

clone size: NA
J gene: TRBJ2-2
D gene: NA
V gene: TRBV28
CDR3 protein: CASLDRNTGELFF
CDR3 DNA: TGTGCCAGCCTGGACAGGAACACCGGGGAGCTGTTTTTT

clone size: NA
J gene: TRBJ2-7
D gene: TRBD1
V gene: TRBV2
CDR3 protein: CASSDPGQGAGEQYF
CDR3 DNA: TGTGCCAGCAGTGACCCGGGACAGGGGGCGGGCGAGCAGTACTTC

clone size: NA
J gene: TRBJ2-1
D gene: NA
V gene: TRBV6-4
CDR3 protein: CASSPDSMGEQFF
CDR3 DNA: TGTGCCAGCAGCCCCGACAGTATGGGAGAGCAGTTCTTC

clone size: NA
J gene: TRBJ2-3
D gene: TRBD2
V gene: TRBV18
CDR3 protein: CASSPLGLAGVQDTQYF
CDR3 DNA: TGTGCCAGCTCACCACTCGGACTAGCGGGGGTTCAAGATACGCAGTATTTT

clone size: once
J gene: TRBJ2-7
D gene: NA
V gene: TRBV29-1
CDR3 protein: CSVLGPAGIFGEQYF
CDR3 DNA: TGCAGCGTTTTGGGCCCCGCAGGCATCTTCGGCGAGCAGTACTTC

clone size: NA
J gene: TRBJ2-1
D gene: TRBD2
V gene: TRBV11-3
CDR3 protein: CASSQGGGRLDEQFF
CDR3 DNA: TGTGCCAGCAGCCAGGGCGGGGGGCGACTAGATGAGCAGTTCTTC